This TCR beta chain was recorded in a study of patients and donors after allogeneic stem cell transplantation. The CDR3 extends over 14 amino acids. V lost 1 base and J 0 bases, leaving 6 bases between the germline ends. Looked up from germline, CDR1 is SNHLY and CDR2 is FYNNEI. This clonotype was counted between two and nine times. TCRdb reprocessed the RT-PCR reads with MiXCR, giving one entry per CDR3 protein. This table has about a million distinct CDR3 sequences, more than 15% appearing once. V is TRBV2 and J is TRBJ1-2, with no clear D. This TCR was sampled from a human donor who was either an allogeneic HSCT recipient or a stem cell or donor lymphocyte infusion donor (not recorded which). It is not recorded whose cells these are; they may come from a transplant donor. The sample was blood, either unsorted or a sorted T cell fraction (not recorded which). The CDR3 reads CASSEGSPNYGYTF. CDR3 DNA sequence: TGTGCCAGCAGTGAAGGGAGTCCTAACTATGGCTACACCTTC.